One sample yielded the 17 T cell receptor beta chains listed below, sequenced in a study of blood T cell repertoires in COVID-19. The method was immunoSEQ multiplex PCR; TCRdb's version includes in-frame clones alone and lacks a portion of them. The sample lists just over 300,000 clones, over 85% seen once, with 1.5% to 2% in the top ten. The sample comprised peripheral blood. These receptor sequences come from a woman in her twenties or thirties with COVID-19, enrolled during active disease.

The chain has TRBV11-2 and TRBJ2-5; 8 nucleotides agree with TRBD2. Germline CDR1 SGHAT, CDR2 FQNNGV. V gave up 5 bases and J gave up 4 bases; unmatched junction bases: 6. The CDR3 runs to 14 residues. DNA of the CDR3: TGTGCCAGCAGCACACTAGCGGCGGGAGAGACCCAGTACTTC. It is translated as CASSTLAAGETQYF.

There are a few counts of this clone. V and J are TRBV19 and TRBJ1-1; possibly TRBD1 for D (6 bases). V gave up 3 bases and J gave up 6 bases, with 11 bases separating them. The CDR3 runs 13 residues. CDR1 is LNHDA and CDR2 is SQIVND in the germline V gene (reference sequence). CDR3 bases: TGTGCCAGTAGTATCGGGACACCTTCTGAAGCTTTCTTT. Its protein is CASSIGTPSEAFF.

The genes are TRBV5-6 and TRBJ2-4; the D is unclear. Per the germline V gene, CDR1 is SGHDT and CDR2 is YYEEEE. This CDR3 region has 14 residues. V was clipped by 2 bases and J by 5 bases, with 11 bases between them. In DNA, the CDR3 is TGTGCCAGCAGCTTTTTCAACAGACAAAACATTCAGTACTTC. As protein: CASSFFNRQNIQYF. Looking up the rest from reference TRBV5-6 and TRBJ2-4 gives the full variable domain: DAGVTQSPTHLIKTRGQQVTLRCSPKSGHDTVSWYQQALGQGPQFIFQYYEEEERQRGNFPDRFSGHQFPNYSSELNVNALLLGDSALYLCASSFFNRQNIQYFGAGTRLSVL.

For this clone: Germline is not matched at one junction end, which may reflect a read error. The V call is TRBV5-8, the J call TRBJ1-1, with no clear D. Germline loops: CDR1 SGHTS, CDR2 YDEGEE. This CDR3 is built from 10 residues. The chain's CDR3 is CASSLFATDF. CDR3 sequence (DNA): TGTGCCAGCAGCTTGTTTGCTACAGACTTT.

This clone has only a few counts. The chain employs TRBV30 and TRBJ1-1; D gene unclear. CDR3 length: 13 residues. The V and J ends lost 1 base and 0 bases respectively, with 6 bases between them. Germline V gene data show CDR1 as GTSNPN and CDR2 as SVGIG (reference sequence). CDR3 sequence: CAWSAELNTEAFF. The CDR3 coding sequence is TGTGCCTGGAGTGCGGAGCTGAACACTGAAGCTTTCTTT.

This chain joins TRBV5-6 and TRBJ1-4, with TRBD1 matching 9 bases. The CDR3 extends over 14 amino acids. Germline V gene sequence: CDR1 SGHDT, CDR2 YYEEEE. The trim removed 0 bases at V and 10 bases at J, leaving 4 bases unmatched. The DNA for the CDR3 is TGTGCCAGCAGCTTGGGGACAGGGGTTGGAAAACTGTTTTTT. Protein product: CASSLGTGVGKLFF.

This rearrangement joins TRBV18 to TRBJ1-1, with TRBD1 matching 9 bases. V shed 4 bases, J shed 4 bases, and the junction held 4 bases outside the gene matches. The CDR3 spans 14 residues. CDR1 and CDR2 (germline): KGHSH, LQKENI. CDR3 DNA sequence: TGTGCCAGCTCACAGGGACAGGGCTTCACTGAAGCTTTCTTT. This codes for CASSQGQGFTEAFF.

This rearrangement joins TRBV10-3 to TRBJ2-7, with 8 nucleotides matching TRBD2. Trimming cost V 2 bases and J 1 base; bases outside gene matches: 7. Germline CDR1 ENHRY, CDR2 SYGVKD. The CDR3 totals 16 residues. CDR3 coding DNA: TGTGCCATCAGTGAGGGAACTAGCGGTAGGTCCTACGAGCAGTACTTC. This codes for CAISEGTSGRSYEQYF.

The chain employs TRBV28 and TRBJ2-3, with 8 bases aligning to TRBD1. V trimming: 7 bases; J trimming: 2 bases; junction bases outside the gene matches: 8. The CDR3 runs to 15 residues. Per germline, CDR1 MDHEN and CDR2 SYDVKM. The CDR3 nucleotides are TGTGCCAGCATTTCCCGGACAGGGTTCACAGATACGCAGTATTTT. Protein: CASISRTGFTDTQYF. The variable domain in full, completed from reference TRBV28 and TRBJ2-3, reads DVKVTQSSRYLVKRTGEKVFLECVQDMDHENMFWYRQDPGLGLRLIYFSYDVKMKEKGDIPEGYSVSREKKERFSLILESASTNQTSMYLCASISRTGFTDTQYFGPGTRLTVL.

This chain connects TRBV2 to TRBJ1-1, with a tentative D call TRBD1 (6 bases). This CDR3 is 15 amino acids long. V gave up 3 bases and J gave up 6 bases, with 17 bases separating them. From germline, CDR1 is SNHLY and CDR2 FYNNEI. CDR3 region: CASSDKQGYVAEAFF. CDR3 sequence (DNA): TGTGCCAGCAGTGATAAACAGGGCTATGTGGCTGAAGCTTTCTTT.

This clone has a single count. The V gene is TRBV5-1, the J gene TRBJ2-7, with D possibly matching TRBD1 (5 bases). This CDR3 contains 14 residues. The germline V gene has CDR1 SGHRS and CDR2 YFSETQ. Trimming removed 0 bases from V and 3 bases from J, with 10 bases in between. CDR3 DNA sequence: TGCGCCAGCAGCTTGGGACAGACAATCTACGAGCAGTACTTC. Translated, it gives CASSLGQTIYEQYF.

The CDR3: CASSLQGNGYTF. The DNA of the CDR3 is TGTGCCAGCAGCCTTCAGGGGAACGGCTACACCTTC. The V call is TRBV7-9, the J call TRBJ1-2, with TRBD1 as a possible D gene (6 bases). Trimming removed 5 bases from V and 8 bases from J, with 12 bases in between. The CDR3 has 12 residues. The V gene's germline CDR1 is SEHNR and CDR2 FQNEAQ (reference sequence).

V is TRBV6-5 and J is TRBJ2-7; D gene uncertain. Germline V gene sequence: CDR1 MNHEY, CDR2 SVGAGI. The CDR3 consists of 13 residues. Between the trimmed V and J ends, which lost 7 bases and 3 bases, there was a span of 13 bases. CDR3 nucleotide sequence: TGTGCCAGCACCAGTTCTTTAAACTACGAGCAGTACTTC. This codes for CASTSSLNYEQYF.

The chain is built from TRBV5-6 and TRBJ2-1; weak D call: TRBD2 (7 bases). The V and J ends lost 0 bases and 8 bases respectively, with 18 bases between them. The length of the CDR3 is 16 residues. The germline CDR1 and CDR2 sequences are SGHDT and YYEEEE. CDR3 protein: CASSLAGQRSGDEQFF. Here the CDR3 DNA reads TGTGCCAGCAGCTTGGCCGGACAGCGGAGCGGGGATGAGCAGTTCTTC.

V gene TRBV2 combines with J gene TRBJ2-1; 10 bases agree with TRBD2. The trim removed 7 bases at V and 8 bases at J, leaving 11 bases unmatched. Germline CDR1 reads SNHLY; CDR2 reads FYNNEI. This CDR3 region has 15 residues. The CDR3 loop reads CASKPTTSGVHEQFF. CDR3 in DNA: TGTGCCAGCAAACCAACAACTAGCGGGGTCCATGAGCAGTTCTTC.

The CDR3 nucleotides are TGTGCCAGCTCACCAGGGGACTCTTCCGGGGCAGAGCAGTTCTTC. Protein: CASSPGDSSGAEQFF. The rearrangement links TRBV18 to TRBJ2-1, with a weak D call TRBD2 (6 bases). V was cut by 2 bases and J by 10 bases, with 18 bases left in between. Germline V gene data show CDR1 as KGHSH and CDR2 as LQKENI. The CDR3 length is 15 residues.

V gene TRBV4-3 combines with J gene TRBJ2-3; the match to TRBD2 covers 8 bases. CDR3 length: 14 amino acids. The germline V gene encodes CDR1 LGHNA and CDR2 YSLEER. With V trimmed by 3 bases and J by 6 bases, 5 bases remained unmatched. The CDR3: CASSHGTREDTQYF. The CDR3 DNA sequence: TGCGCCAGCAGCCATGGGACTAGAGAGGATACGCAGTATTTT.